These 5 T cell receptor beta chains share one sample of origin, sequenced in a study of cytomegalovirus exposure and HLA in healthy donors. The PCR employed 60 Vbeta primers together with 13 Jbeta primers. The repertoire was sequenced with immunoSEQ multiplex PCR; TCRdb's copy has only in-frame clones and lacks some. Of about 110,000 clones in the sample, around 67% were seen once. The sequencing input was PBMCs. Every receptor here comes from a woman aged 35 to 49 in good health and CMV-seropositive.

The V call is TRBV6-5, the J call TRBJ2-2; D possibly corresponds to TRBD1 (6 bases). Germline V gene lookup returns CDR1 MNHEY and CDR2 SVGAGI. V gave up 6 bases and J gave up 1 base, with 9 bases separating them. The CDR3 is 14 amino acids. The CDR3 protein is CASSTGQNTGELFF. In nucleotides, the CDR3 is TGTGCCAGCAGCACGGGACAGAACACCGGGGAGCTGTTTTTT.

This chain uses TRBV7-3 with TRBJ2-2; 8 bases are shared with TRBD2. This CDR3 has 16 residues. Germline assignment: CDR1 SGHTA and CDR2 FQGTGA. V lost 5 bases and J lost 7; bases outside the gene matches: 12. The CDR3, as DNA: TGTGCCAGCAGCCCCCTCCCGGGGGGGGCCGGCGGGGAGCTGTTTTTT. Its protein is CASSPLPGGAGGELFF. The complete variable domain, with remaining parts taken from reference TRBV7-3 and TRBJ2-2, reads GAGVSQTPSNKVTEKGKYVELRCDPISGHTALYWYRQSLGQGPEFLIYFQGTGAADDSGLPNDRFFAVRPEGSVSTLKIQRTERGDSAVYLCASSPLPGGAGGELFFGEGSRLTVL.

The chain recombines TRBV6-6 with TRBJ2-1; 7 bases align to TRBD1. Germline V gene sequence: CDR1 MNHNY, CDR2 SVGAGI (reference sequence). The V and J ends lost 2 bases and 6 bases, in that order; junction bases with no gene match: 4. There are 14 residues in the CDR3. The CDR3 protein is CASSYETGSNEQFF. CDR3 nucleotides: TGTGCCAGCAGTTACGAGACAGGGAGCAATGAGCAGTTCTTC.

The chain couples TRBV5-1 to TRBJ1-1; weak D call: TRBD1 (5 bases). V was shortened by 4 bases and J by 5 bases, with 12 bases between the two germline ends. Germline CDR1 is SGHRS and CDR2 is YFSETQ. This CDR3 is 13 amino acids long. CDR3 DNA sequence: TGCGCCAGCAGCCACGGGGGAGGGACTGAAGCTTTCTTT. Residues: CASSHGGGTEAFF.

The V gene is TRBV6-6, the J gene TRBJ1-6; D is undetermined. CDR1 is MNHNY and CDR2 is SVGAGI in the germline V gene (reference sequence). Trimming took off 7 bases at V and 8 bases at J, with 21 bases between the two ends. This CDR3 region has 16 residues. The CDR3 loop is CASIKPGIRAHSPLHF. The CDR3 DNA reads as TGTGCCAGCATCAAACCGGGAATAAGGGCTCATTCACCCCTCCACTTT.